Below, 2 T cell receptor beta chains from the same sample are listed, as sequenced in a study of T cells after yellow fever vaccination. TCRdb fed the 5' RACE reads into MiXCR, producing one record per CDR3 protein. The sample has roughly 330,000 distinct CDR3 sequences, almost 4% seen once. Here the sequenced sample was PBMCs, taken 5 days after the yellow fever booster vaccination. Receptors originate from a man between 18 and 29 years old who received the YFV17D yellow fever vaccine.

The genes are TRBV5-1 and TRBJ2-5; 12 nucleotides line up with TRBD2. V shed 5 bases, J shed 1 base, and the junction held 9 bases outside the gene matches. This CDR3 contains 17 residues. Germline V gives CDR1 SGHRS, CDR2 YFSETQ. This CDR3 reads CASSIGLAGNLQETQYF. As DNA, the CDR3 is TGCGCCAGCAGTATCGGACTAGCGGGAAACCTCCAAGAGACCCAGTACTTC.

The CDR3 DNA sequence: TGTGCCAGCAGTTTACGGCTAGCGGGGGGATACGAGCAGTACGTC. It yields the protein CASSLRLAGGYEQYV. The chain is built from TRBV27 and TRBJ2-7; 11 bases match TRBD2. The length of the CDR3 is 15 residues. With V trimmed by 2 bases and J by 4 bases, 4 bases remained unmatched. The germline V gene has CDR1 MNHEY and CDR2 SMNVEV (reference sequence).